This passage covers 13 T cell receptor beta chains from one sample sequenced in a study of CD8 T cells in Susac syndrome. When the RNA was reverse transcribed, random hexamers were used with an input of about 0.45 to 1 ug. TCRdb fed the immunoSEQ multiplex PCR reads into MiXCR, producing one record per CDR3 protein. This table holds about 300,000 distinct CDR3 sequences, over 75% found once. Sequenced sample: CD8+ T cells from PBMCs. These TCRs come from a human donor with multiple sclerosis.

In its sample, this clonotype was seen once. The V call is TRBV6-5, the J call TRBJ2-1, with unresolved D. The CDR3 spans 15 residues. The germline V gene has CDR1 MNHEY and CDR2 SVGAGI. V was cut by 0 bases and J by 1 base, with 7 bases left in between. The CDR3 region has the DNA TGTGCCAGCAGTTACTCGCGGTCTTCCTACAATGAGCAGTTCTTC. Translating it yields CASSYSRSSYNEQFF.

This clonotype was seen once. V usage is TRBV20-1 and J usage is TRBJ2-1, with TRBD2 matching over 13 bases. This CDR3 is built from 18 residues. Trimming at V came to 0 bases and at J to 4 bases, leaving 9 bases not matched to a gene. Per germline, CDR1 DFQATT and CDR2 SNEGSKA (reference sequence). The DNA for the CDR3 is TGCAGTGCTAGAGAAGGGAAGGGGACTAGCGGGATTTACAATGAGCAGTTCTTC. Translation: CSAREGKGTSGIYNEQFF.

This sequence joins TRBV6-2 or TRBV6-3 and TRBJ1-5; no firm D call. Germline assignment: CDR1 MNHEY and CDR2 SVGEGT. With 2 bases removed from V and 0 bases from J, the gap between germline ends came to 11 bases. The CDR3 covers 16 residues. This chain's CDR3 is CASSYGSSYSNQPQHF. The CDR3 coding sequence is TGTGCCAGCAGTTACGGCAGTTCATATAGCAATCAGCCCCAGCATTTT.

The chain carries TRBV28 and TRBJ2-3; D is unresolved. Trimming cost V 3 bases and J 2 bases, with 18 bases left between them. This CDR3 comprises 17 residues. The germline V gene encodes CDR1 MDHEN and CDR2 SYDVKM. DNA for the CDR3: TGTGCCAGCAGTTTTTCTGCGCAGGCATCCTCCACAGATACGCAGTATTTT. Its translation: CASSFSAQASSTDTQYF.

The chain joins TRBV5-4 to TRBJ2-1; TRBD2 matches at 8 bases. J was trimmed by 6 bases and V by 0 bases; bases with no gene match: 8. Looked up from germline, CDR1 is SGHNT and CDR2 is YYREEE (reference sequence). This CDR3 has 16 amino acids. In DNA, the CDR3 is TGTGCCAGCAGCTTGGTACAAGCGGGAGTCTTCAATGAGCAGTTCTTC. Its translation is CASSLVQAGVFNEQFF.

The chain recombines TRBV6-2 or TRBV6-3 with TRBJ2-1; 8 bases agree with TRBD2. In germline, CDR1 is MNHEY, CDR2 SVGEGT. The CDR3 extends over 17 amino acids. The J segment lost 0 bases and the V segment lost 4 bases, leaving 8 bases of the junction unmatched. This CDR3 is CASSSRTSPSSYNEQFF. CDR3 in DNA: TGTGCCAGCAGTTCAAGGACTAGCCCAAGCTCCTACAATGAGCAGTTCTTC.

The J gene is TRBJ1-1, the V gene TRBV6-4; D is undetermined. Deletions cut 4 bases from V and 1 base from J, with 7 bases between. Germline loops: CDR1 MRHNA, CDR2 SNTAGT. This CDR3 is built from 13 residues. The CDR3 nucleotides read TGTGCCAGCAGTGGTGGAGAGAACACTGAAGCTTTCTTT. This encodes CASSGGENTEAFF.

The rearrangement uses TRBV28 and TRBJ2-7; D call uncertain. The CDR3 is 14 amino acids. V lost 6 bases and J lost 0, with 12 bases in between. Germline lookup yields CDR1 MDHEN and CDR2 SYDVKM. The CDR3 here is CASSPPGYSYEQYF. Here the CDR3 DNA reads TGTGCCAGCAGCCCCCCCGGGTACTCCTACGAGCAGTACTTC.

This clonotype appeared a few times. The CDR3 spells CSVEDGRGAYNEQFF. DNA of the CDR3: TGCAGCGTTGAAGATGGGAGGGGTGCTTACAATGAGCAGTTCTTC. The chain carries TRBV29-1 and TRBJ2-1, with 7 bases matching TRBD2. CDR3 length equals 15 residues. The junction had 6 bases not matched to a gene; V was cut back by 0 bases and J by 4 bases. Germline-derived CDR1 and CDR2 are SQVTM and ANQGSEA.

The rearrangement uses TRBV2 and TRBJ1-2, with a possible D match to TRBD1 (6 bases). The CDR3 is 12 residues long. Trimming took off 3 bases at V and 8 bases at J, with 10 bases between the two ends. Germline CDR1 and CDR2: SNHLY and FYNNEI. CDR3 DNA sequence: TGTGCCAGCAGTGAGCGGGGGCGAGGCTACACCTTC. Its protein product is CASSERGRGYTF.

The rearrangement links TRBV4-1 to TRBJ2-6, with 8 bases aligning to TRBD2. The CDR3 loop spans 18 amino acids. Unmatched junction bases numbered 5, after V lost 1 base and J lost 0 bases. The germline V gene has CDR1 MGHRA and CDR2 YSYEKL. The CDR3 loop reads CASSQGLAPSSGANVLTF. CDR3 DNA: TGCGCCAGCAGCCAAGGACTAGCGCCTAGCTCTGGGGCCAACGTCCTGACTTTC.

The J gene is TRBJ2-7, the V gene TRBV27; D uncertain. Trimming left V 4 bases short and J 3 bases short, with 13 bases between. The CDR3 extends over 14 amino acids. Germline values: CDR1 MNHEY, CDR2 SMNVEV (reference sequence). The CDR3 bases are TGTGCCAGCAGTTATCGCGGTAACCTCTACGAGCAGTACTTC. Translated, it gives CASSYRGNLYEQYF.

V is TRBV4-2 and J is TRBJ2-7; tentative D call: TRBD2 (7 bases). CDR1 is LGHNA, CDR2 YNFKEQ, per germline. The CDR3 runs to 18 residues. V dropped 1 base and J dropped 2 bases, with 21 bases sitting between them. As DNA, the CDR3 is TGTGCCAGCAGCCAAGCACTAGTCGACGGGGGGCGAGCCTACGAGCAGTACTTC. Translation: CASSQALVDGGRAYEQYF.